This entry lists 13 T cell receptor beta chains sequenced from one sample in a study of cytotoxic CD8 clonotypes in ibrutinib-treated CLL. Assay used: immunoSEQ multiplex PCR; TCRdb lists only in-frame clones, some missing. The sample includes hundreds of thousands of clones, 70% of them seen just once. This specimen consisted of PBMCs, obtained after 24 months of ibrutinib treatment. These receptors all come from a human donor with chronic lymphocytic leukemia.

CDR3 region: CASIEGGYQETQYF. The CDR3 DNA reads as TGTGCCAGCATAGAGGGAGGGTACCAAGAGACCCAGTACTTC. V usage is TRBV2 and J usage is TRBJ2-5; 7 bases line up with TRBD2. Per germline, CDR1 SNHLY and CDR2 FYNNEI. The CDR3 is 14 residues long. V lost 7 bases and J lost 0; bases outside the gene matches: 5.

The chain has TRBV7-9 and TRBJ2-3, with unresolved D. V lost 1 base and J 4 bases, leaving 12 bases between the germline ends. The CDR3 length is 15 residues. The germline CDR1 and CDR2 sequences are SEHNR and FQNEAQ (reference sequence). The CDR3 spells CASSLGQDEADTQYF. CDR3 nucleotide sequence: TGTGCCAGCAGCTTAGGGCAGGATGAGGCAGATACGCAGTATTTT.

V gene TRBV7-3 combines with J gene TRBJ2-3, with D possibly being TRBD2 (5 bases). The length of the CDR3 is 14 residues. The V end was cut by 5 bases, the J end by 4 bases, with 13 bases between. Per the germline V gene, CDR1 is SGHTA and CDR2 is FQGTGA. This chain's CDR3 is CASSPTSGADTQYF. CDR3 DNA sequence: TGTGCCAGCAGCCCAACTAGTGGCGCAGATACGCAGTATTTT.

This clone was counted between two and nine times. The rearrangement joins TRBV19 to TRBJ2-5; D unclear. The CDR3 is 13 residues long. V shed 8 bases and J shed 3 bases, with 13 bases lying between them. Germline loops: CDR1 LNHDA, CDR2 SQIVND (reference sequence). The CDR3 sequence: CASGIGNEETQYF. The CDR3 nucleotides are TGTGCCAGTGGGATAGGGAACGAAGAGACCCAGTACTTC.

The chain is built from TRBV11-3 and TRBJ2-3; D is uncertain. The CDR3 sequence is 17 residues long. In germline, CDR1 is SGHNT, CDR2 YENEEA. The ends were cut back, 0 bases at V and 1 base at J, with 14 bases in the middle. The CDR3 is CASSLDLLEGGTDTQYF. In DNA form, the CDR3 reads TGTGCCAGCAGCTTAGATCTCCTAGAAGGAGGCACAGATACGCAGTATTTT.

This clone was recorded only once. The rearrangement links TRBV7-9 to TRBJ2-1, with 11 bases fitting TRBD2. The CDR3 covers 15 residues. Germline V gene sequence: CDR1 SEHNR, CDR2 FQNEAQ (reference sequence). J gave up 4 bases and V 6 bases, and 5 bases lay outside the gene matches. The CDR3 nucleotides read TGTGCCAGCAGTCATAGCGGGAGGGAATACAATGAGCAGTTCTTC. This gives the protein CASSHSGREYNEQFF.

V gene TRBV7-2 combines with J gene TRBJ2-5; D uncertain. CDR1 and CDR2 from the germline V gene are SGHTA and FQGNSA. The CDR3 length is 15 residues. The V gene lost 6 bases and the J gene lost 0 bases, with 14 bases spanning the gap. CDR3 sequence: CASSWTAQYQETQYF. The CDR3 bases are TGTGCCAGCAGTTGGACGGCGCAGTACCAAGAGACCCAGTACTTC. The full variable domain, its missing parts supplied by reference TRBV7-2 and TRBJ2-5, is GAGVSQSPSNKVTEKGKDVELRCDPISGHTALYWYRQSLGQGLEFLIYFQGNSAPDKSGLPSDRFSAERTGGSVSTLTIQRTQQEDSAVYLCASSWTAQYQETQYFGPGTRLLVL.

J is TRBJ2-3 and V is TRBV9; TRBD1 might be the D (7 bases). Germline-derived CDR1 and CDR2 are SGDLS and YYNGEE. The CDR3 is 16 residues long. V lost 0 bases to trimming and J lost 6 bases, with 17 bases between them. CDR3 nucleotides: TGTGCCAGCAGCGTAGTGAGTATAGGAGGGGGCGATACGCAGTATTTT. It yields the protein CASSVVSIGGGDTQYF.

The chain carries TRBV27 and TRBJ2-2; 9 bases line up with TRBD2. Per germline, CDR1 MNHEY and CDR2 SMNVEV (reference sequence). V lost 2 bases to trimming and J lost 0 bases; unmatched junction nucleotides: 1. The CDR3 runs 16 residues. The CDR3 region is CASSLIAGANTGELFF. In DNA form, the CDR3 reads TGTGCCAGCAGTTTAATAGCGGGAGCGAACACCGGGGAGCTGTTTTTT.

The J gene is TRBJ2-5, the V gene TRBV6-5, with 8 bases lining up with TRBD1. The length of the CDR3 is 14 residues. Germline V gives CDR1 MNHEY, CDR2 SVGAGI. With V trimmed by 10 bases and J by 5 bases, 12 bases remained unmatched. The CDR3 DNA reads TGTGCCACCTTCTCCAGGGGGCGTAAGGAGACCCAGTACTTC. This gives the protein CATFSRGRKETQYF.

The CDR3 is CASRPARQGRQFF. The CDR3 bases are TGTGCCAGCAGACCCGCGAGACAGGGACGGCAGTTCTTC. The rearrangement links TRBV6-5 to TRBJ2-1; the match to TRBD1 covers 7 bases. The germline gives CDR1 MNHEY, CDR2 SVGAGI. The CDR3 consists of 13 residues. J lost 12 bases, V lost 6 bases, and 11 bases had no gene match.

The chain carries TRBV6-5 and TRBJ2-3; D not resolved. Deletions cut 5 bases from V and 2 bases from J, with 8 bases between. The CDR3 has 13 amino acids. From germline, CDR1 is MNHEY and CDR2 SVGAGI. The CDR3 reads CASSDGNTDTQYF. The CDR3 nucleotides read TGTGCCAGCAGTGACGGAAACACAGATACGCAGTATTTT.

The rearrangement uses TRBV4-3 and TRBJ2-1, with D possibly matching TRBD2 (6 bases). CDR3 length: 19 amino acids. V lost 2 bases and J lost 4, with 24 bases in between. Germline values: CDR1 LGHNA, CDR2 YSLEER. CDR3 bases: TGCGCCAGCAGCCAAAGAAGGAGGGAGTGGACCCACCCGTACAATGAGCAGTTCTTC. It yields the protein CASSQRRREWTHPYNEQFF.